This TCR beta chain was sequenced in a study of OX40 agonist ivuxolimab in advanced cancers. Background on the study: Partial responses were observed in three patients, of whom one had hepatocellular carcinoma and two had cutaneous melanoma. Points from the study as a whole: At 0.1 to 3.0 mg/kg and by week 6, CD4+ and CD8+ T cells in the blood had expanded clonally.

The investigators sampled blood at baseline, at cycle 4 day 1, and at cycle 7 day 1. With respect to this clone: Its antigen is as yet unknown.

CDR1 is MDHEN, CDR2 SYDVKM, per germline. The ends were cut back, 8 bases at V and 1 base at J, with 18 bases in the middle. CDR3 length: 15 amino acids. Repertoires were generated with immunoSEQ multiplex PCR, while TCRdb's copy carries only in-frame clones and drops some. The sample carries about 80,000 clones, 85% to 95% recorded once. The input for sequencing was CD4+ or CD8+ T cells sorted from blood, taken in a trial of the OX40 agonist ivuxolimab. The receptor's source is an adult with an advanced solid tumor such as melanoma, head and neck, liver or kidney cancer. V gene TRBV28 combines with J gene TRBJ2-7, with a tentative D call TRBD2 (6 bases). The CDR3 sequence is CASGGLLTKSYEQYF. The CDR3 nucleotides are TGTGCCAGCGGGGGACTTCTCACAAAATCCTACGAGCAGTACTTC. The full variable domain, with the rest looked up from reference TRBV28 and TRBJ2-7, is DVKVTQSSRYLVKRTGEKVFLECVQDMDHENMFWYRQDPGLGLRLIYFSYDVKMKEKGDIPEGYSVSREKKERFSLILESASTNQTSMYLCASGGLLTKSYEQYFGPGTRLTVT.